The rows below give T cell receptor beta chains drawn from one sample of a study of blood T cells in healthy people across ages. MiXCR, applied by TCRdb to the 5' RACE reads, yields one record per CDR3 protein. Among over a million distinct CDR3 sequences listed, about 42% were seen once. Sequenced sample: blood. These receptor sequences come from a woman aged 18-29 years in good health. Each CDR3 is given with its conserved first and last residue. A D gene is named only where the DNA matches it firmly. The size of a clone is reported for some rows only, either as once, few or many, or as a class for expanded clones.

j_call clone_size d_call v_call cdr3_aa cdr3_nt
TRBJ2-3 . . TRBV5-1 CASSLAASMTTDTQYF TGCGCCAGCAGCTTGGCTGCCAGCATGACGACAGATACGCAGTATTTT
TRBJ2-7 . TRBD2 TRBV4-1 CASSQVGGGVGYEQYF TGCGCCAGCAGCCAAGTAGGCGGGGGAGTCGGCTACGAGCAGTACTTC
TRBJ2-3 few . TRBV6-2/TRBV6-3 CASSYKDWGGGTDTQYF TGTGCCAGCAGTTATAAGGACTGGGGCGGAGGCACAGATACGCAGTATTTT
TRBJ1-6 . TRBD1 TRBV27 CASSFRGRNSPLHF TGTGCCAGCAGCTTCAGGGGGCGGAATTCACCCCTCCACTTT
TRBJ1-2 . . TRBV6-5 CAPTVIFYGYTF TGTGCCCCGACCGTCATTTTTTATGGCTACACCTTC
TRBJ1-6 . TRBD1 TRBV2 CASSLDRGLDSPLHF TGTGCCAGCAGTCTGGACAGGGGGCTTGATTCACCCCTCCACTTT
TRBJ1-2 . . TRBV20-1 CSARGTGVDYGYTF TGCAGTGCTAGAGGGACGGGGGTTGACTATGGCTACACCTTC
TRBJ2-1 few TRBD2 TRBV5-1 CATRGGTSGYNEQFF TGCGCCACCAGGGGAGGGACTAGCGGCTACAATGAGCAGTTCTTC
TRBJ1-2 . TRBD1 TRBV7-2 CASSLGTGKITNYGYTF TGTGCCAGCAGCTTAGGGACAGGGAAAATTACTAACTATGGCTACACCTTC
TRBJ1-5 few . TRBV6-5 CASRRGLNQPQHF TGTGCCAGCAGACGCGGACTCAATCAGCCCCAGCATTTT
TRBJ1-2 . . TRBV7-3 CASSLNSEPGYTF TGTGCCAGCAGCTTAAATAGCGAACCTGGCTACACCTTC
TRBJ2-3 many . TRBV10-3 CAISTGYAARRTPSTDTQYF TGTGCCATCAGTACGGGTTATGCCGCCCGGCGGACCCCTAGCACAGATACGCAGTATTTT
TRBJ1-1 many . TRBV3-1 CASSQGLTNTEAFF TGTGCCAGCAGCCAGGGACTTACGAACACTGAAGCTTTCTTT
TRBJ2-1 . . TRBV2 CASGVGVYNEQFF TGTGCCAGCGGTGTTGGGGTCTACAATGAGCAGTTCTTC
TRBJ2-2 once . TRBV5-1 CAGIRDGTPEGELFF TGCGCCGGTATCCGGGACGGGACCCCTGAGGGGGAGCTGTTTTTT
TRBJ2-7 . . TRBV2 CASSRGSVYEQYF TGTGCCAGCAGTCGGGGCAGTGTCTACGAGCAGTACTTC
TRBJ1-5 . . TRBV28 CASSLFWGTGKPQHF TGTGCCAGCAGTTTATTTTGGGGGACTGGGAAGCCCCAGCATTTT
TRBJ2-1 . . TRBV12-3/TRBV12-4 CASSSLVRDYNEQFF TGTGCCAGCAGTTCCCTCGTCCGGGACTACAATGAGCAGTTCTTC
TRBJ1-1 few . TRBV6-5 CASGIYMNTEAFF TGTGCCAGTGGAATCTACATGAACACTGAAGCTTTCTTT
TRBJ1-6 . . TRBV7-2 CASSVSRGYNSPLHF TGTGCCAGCAGCGTATCGAGGGGATATAATTCACCCCTCCACTTT
TRBJ1-2 . . TRBV4-3 CASSQRGVITPYGYTF TGCGCCAGCAGCCAGAGGGGGGTCATCACCCCCTATGGCTACACCTTC
TRBJ2-7 . . TRBV6-6 CASHGGYNEQYF TGTGCCAGCCATGGGGGATACAATGAGCAGTACTTC
TRBJ1-1 . . TRBV6-1 CASSPQPDNTEAFF TGTGCCAGCAGTCCCCAGCCAGATAACACTGAAGCTTTCTTT
TRBJ2-1 . . TRBV7-9 CASSLEGGNPYNEQFF TGTGCCAGCAGCCTTGAGGGGGGCAATCCCTACAATGAGCAGTTCTTC
TRBJ2-3 few . TRBV29-1 CSVVDQPTDTQYF TGCAGCGTTGTGGACCAGCCCACAGATACGCAGTATTTT
TRBJ2-7 . TRBD2 TRBV5-1 CTSSRTSGIYEQYF TGCACCAGCAGCCGGACTAGCGGGATCTACGAGCAGTACTTC
TRBJ2-1 . TRBD1 TRBV29-1 CSVRGQLYNEQFF TGCAGCGTTAGGGGACAGCTCTACAATGAGCAGTTCTTC
TRBJ2-4 few . TRBV9 CASSSDTQAKNIQYF TGTGCCAGCAGCTCGGACACCCAAGCCAAAAACATTCAGTACTTC
TRBJ2-7 once . TRBV6-1 CASSVLPGTNYEQYF TGTGCCAGCAGTGTGCTTCCAGGTACGAACTACGAGCAGTACTTC
TRBJ1-3 . . TRBV12-5 CASGFSLTGNTIYF TGTGCTAGTGGTTTCTCACTGACTGGAAACACCATATATTTT
TRBJ2-5 . TRBD2 TRBV5-1 CASNSGLAGYETQYF TGCGCCAGCAACTCGGGACTAGCGGGGTACGAGACCCAGTACTTC
TRBJ2-5 many . TRBV6-5 CASSYSGADEQYF TGTGCCAGCAGTTACTCTGGAGCGGATGAGCAGTACTTC